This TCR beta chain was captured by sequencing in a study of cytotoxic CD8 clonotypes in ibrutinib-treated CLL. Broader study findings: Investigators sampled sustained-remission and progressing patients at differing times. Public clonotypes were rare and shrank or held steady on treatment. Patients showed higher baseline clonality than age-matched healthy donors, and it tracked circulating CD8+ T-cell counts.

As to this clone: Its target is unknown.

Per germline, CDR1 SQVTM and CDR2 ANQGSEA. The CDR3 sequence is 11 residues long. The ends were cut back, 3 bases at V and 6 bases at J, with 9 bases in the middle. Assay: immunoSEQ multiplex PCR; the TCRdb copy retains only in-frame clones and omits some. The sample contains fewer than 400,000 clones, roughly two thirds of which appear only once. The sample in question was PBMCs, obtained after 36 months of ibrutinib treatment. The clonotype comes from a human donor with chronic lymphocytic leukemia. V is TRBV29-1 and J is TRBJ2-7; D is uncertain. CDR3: CSVELGSEQYF. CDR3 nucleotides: TGCAGCGTTGAGTTGGGTTCCGAGCAGTACTTC.